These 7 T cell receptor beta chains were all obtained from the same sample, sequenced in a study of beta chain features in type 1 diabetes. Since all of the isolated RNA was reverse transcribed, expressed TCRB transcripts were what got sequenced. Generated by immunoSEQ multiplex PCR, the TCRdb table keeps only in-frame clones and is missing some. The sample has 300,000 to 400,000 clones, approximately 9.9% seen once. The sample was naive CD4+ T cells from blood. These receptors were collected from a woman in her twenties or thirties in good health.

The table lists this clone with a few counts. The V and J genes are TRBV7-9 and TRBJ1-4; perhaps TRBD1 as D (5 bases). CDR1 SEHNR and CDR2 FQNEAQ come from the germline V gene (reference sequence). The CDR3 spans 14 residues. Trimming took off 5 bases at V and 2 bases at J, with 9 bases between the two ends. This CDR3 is CASSSRVTNEKLFF. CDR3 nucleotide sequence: TGTGCCAGCAGCAGCAGGGTCACTAATGAAAAACTGTTTTTT.

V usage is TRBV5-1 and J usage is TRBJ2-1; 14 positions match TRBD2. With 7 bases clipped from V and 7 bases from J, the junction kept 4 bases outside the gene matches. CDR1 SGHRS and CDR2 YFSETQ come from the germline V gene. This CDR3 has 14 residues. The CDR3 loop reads CASQTSGRVNEQFF. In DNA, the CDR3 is TGCGCCAGCCAGACTAGCGGGAGGGTGAATGAGCAGTTCTTC. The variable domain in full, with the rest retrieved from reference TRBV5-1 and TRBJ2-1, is KAGVTQTPRYLIKTRGQQVTLSCSPISGHRSVSWYQQTPGQGLQFLFEYFSETQRNKGNFPGRFSGRQFSNSRSEMNVSTLELGDSALYLCASQTSGRVNEQFFGPGTRLTVL.

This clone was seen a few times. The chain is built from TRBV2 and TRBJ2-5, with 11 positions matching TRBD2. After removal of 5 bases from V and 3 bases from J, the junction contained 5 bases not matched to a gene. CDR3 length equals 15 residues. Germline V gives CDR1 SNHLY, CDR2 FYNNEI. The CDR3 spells CASSKQGLAEETQYF. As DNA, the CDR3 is TGTGCCAGCAGTAAGCAGGGACTAGCGGAAGAGACCCAGTACTTC. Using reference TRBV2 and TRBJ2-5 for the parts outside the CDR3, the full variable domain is EPEVTQTPSHQVTQMGQEVILRCVPISNHLYFYWYRQILGQKVEFLVSFYNNEISEKSEIFDDQFSVERPDGSNFTLKIRSTKLEDSAMYFCASSKQGLAEETQYFGPGTRLLVL.

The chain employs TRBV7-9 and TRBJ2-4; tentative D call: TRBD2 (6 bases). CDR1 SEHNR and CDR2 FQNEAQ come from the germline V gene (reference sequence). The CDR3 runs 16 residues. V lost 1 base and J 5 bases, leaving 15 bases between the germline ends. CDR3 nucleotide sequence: TGTGCCAGCAGCTTAGGCGACCGGGACTTCGAAAACATTCAGTACTTC. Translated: CASSLGDRDFENIQYF.

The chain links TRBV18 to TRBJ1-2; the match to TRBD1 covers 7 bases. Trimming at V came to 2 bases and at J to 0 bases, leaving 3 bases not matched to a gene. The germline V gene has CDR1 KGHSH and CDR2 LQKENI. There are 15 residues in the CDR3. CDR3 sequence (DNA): TGTGCCAGCTCACCAGGGGGACAGTCTAACTATGGCTACACCTTC. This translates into CASSPGGQSNYGYTF.

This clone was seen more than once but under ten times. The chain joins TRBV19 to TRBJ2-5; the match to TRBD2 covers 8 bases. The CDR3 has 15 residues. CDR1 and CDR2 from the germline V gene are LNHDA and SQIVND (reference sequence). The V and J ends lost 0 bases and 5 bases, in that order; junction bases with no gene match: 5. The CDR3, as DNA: TGTGCCAGTAGTATAGATCGGGGACTAGTTGAGACCCAGTACTTC. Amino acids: CASSIDRGLVETQYF. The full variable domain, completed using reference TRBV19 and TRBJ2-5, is DGGITQSPKYLFRKEGQNVTLSCEQNLNHDAMYWYRQDPGQGLRLIYYSQIVNDFQKGDIAEGYSVSREKKESFPLTVTSAQKNPTAFYLCASSIDRGLVETQYFGPGTRLLVL.

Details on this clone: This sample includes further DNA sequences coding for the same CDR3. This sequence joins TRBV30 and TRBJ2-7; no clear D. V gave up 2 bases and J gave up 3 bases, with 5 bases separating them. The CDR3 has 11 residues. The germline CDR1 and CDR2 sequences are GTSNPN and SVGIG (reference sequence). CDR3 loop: CAWSLSYEQYF. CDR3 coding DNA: TGTGCCTGGAGTCTTAGCTACGAGCAGTACTTC.